The 2 T cell receptor beta chains presented below share a single source sample, sequenced in a study of cytomegalovirus exposure and HLA in healthy donors. PCR was performed using 60 Vbeta and 13 Jbeta primers. TCRdb's table, derived via immunoSEQ multiplex PCR, lists solely in-frame clones and lacks some. This table has 210,000 or so clones, approximately 85% appearing once. Sequences were obtained from PBMCs. The receptor set was obtained from a girl aged 2-10 years in good health and CMV-seronegative.

The chain recombines TRBV13 with TRBJ1-2, with D possibly being TRBD1 (5 bases). Trimming took 1 base from V and 6 from J, leaving 15 bases between them. CDR3 length equals 15 residues. CDR1 and CDR2 (germline): PRHDT, FYEKMQ (reference sequence). CDR3 bases: TGTGCCAGCAGCTTAGTCTTGGGGCAGGACAATGGCTACACCTTC. Residues: CASSLVLGQDNGYTF.

The V gene is TRBV5-4, the J gene TRBJ1-1; D remains ambiguous. The CDR3 runs to 14 residues. Germline values: CDR1 SGHNT, CDR2 YYREEE (reference sequence). The V gene lost 1 base and the J gene lost 5 bases, with 12 bases spanning the gap. CDR3 nucleotide sequence: TGTGCCAGCAGCTTGATCGCGGGGAGGACTGAAGCTTTCTTT. As protein: CASSLIAGRTEAFF. Variable domain in full (rest from reference TRBV5-4 and TRBJ1-1): ETGVTQSPTHLIKTRGQQVTLRCSSQSGHNTVSWYQQALGQGPQFIFQYYREEENGRGNFPPRFSGLQFPNYSSELNVNALELDDSALYLCASSLIAGRTEAFFGQGTRLTVV.